This T cell receptor (beta chain) was found in a study of cytomegalovirus exposure and HLA in healthy donors. Regarding the study as a whole: Excluded were some V segments that proved indistinguishable, including TRBV6-2 and TRBV6-3. The authors confirmed in vitro that a few CMV-associated chains were specific for CMV antigens.

In germline, CDR1 is MDHEN, CDR2 SYDVKM. V dropped 3 bases and J dropped 8 bases, with 13 bases sitting between them. CDR3 size: 14 residues. Turning to this clone: What it binds is unknown.

In the PCR, 60 Vbeta and 13 Jbeta primers were used. Clones were sequenced by immunoSEQ multiplex PCR, and TCRdb holds only the in-frame ones, with some missing. The sample yields under 150,000 clones, over 65% seen once. The V gene is TRBV28, the J gene TRBJ1-4; possibly TRBD1 for D (5 bases). This TCR was recovered from a woman aged 18-29 years in good health and CMV-seronegative. Specimen: PBMCs. The CDR3: CASSLVQVGEKLFF. CDR3 bases: TGTGCCAGCAGTTTGGTACAGGTAGGAGAAAAACTGTTTTTT.